These T cell receptor beta chains were read from a single sample in a study of T cells in Graves' hyperthyroidism and ophthalmopathy. TCRdb used MiXCR to reprocess the multiplex PCR reads, holding one entry per CDR3 protein. The table lists about 560,000 distinct CDR3 sequences, 12% to 15% of them singletons. The sequenced material came from blood. All receptors derive from a woman aged 40-49 years with Graves' hyperthyroidism. Each CDR3 is given with its conserved first and last residue. A D gene is named only where the DNA matches it firmly. Clone sizes are given selectively: once, few, many, or a class where the clone is expanded.

cdr3_aa cdr3_nt j_call v_call clone_size d_call
CSVESLGDTDTQYF TGCAGCGTTGAAAGTCTGGGGGACACAGATACGCAGTATTTT TRBJ2-3 TRBV29-1 . .
CASSAPRLGQYTGELFF TGTGCCAGCAGTGCCCCCCGTTTAGGACAGTACACCGGGGAGCTGTTTTTT TRBJ2-2 TRBV2 many .
CAINPGLNYGYTF TGTGCCATCAACCCGGGACTAAACTATGGCTACACCTTC TRBJ1-2 TRBV10-3 many .
CASSHSAADTYGYTF TGTGCCAGCAGCCATTCAGCTGCTGACACCTATGGCTACACCTTC TRBJ1-2 TRBV5-5 . .
CASSLAISLSSYNSPLHF TGTGCCAGCAGCTTAGCGATAAGCCTTTCATCCTATAATTCACCCCTCCACTTT TRBJ1-6 TRBV7-9 few .
CASSTQGAGEQYF TGTGCCAGCAGCACGCAAGGGGCGGGTGAGCAGTACTTC TRBJ2-7 TRBV7-9 many .
CSARDLKQGGNQPQHF TGCAGTGCTAGAGATCTGAAACAGGGGGGGAATCAGCCCCAGCATTTT TRBJ1-5 TRBV20-1 . TRBD1
CASSSRTAYNEQFF TGTGCCAGTAGTTCCCGGACAGCGTACAATGAGCAGTTCTTC TRBJ2-1 TRBV19 many .
CASSFTGGEGTDTRYF TGCGCCAGCAGCTTCACAGGGGGCGAGGGCACAGATACGCGGTATTTT TRBJ2-3 TRBV5-1 few TRBD1
CAISESSVQGKGYGYTF TGTGCCATCAGTGAGTCGTCTGTACAGGGGAAGGGATATGGCTACACCTTC TRBJ1-2 TRBV10-3 many TRBD1
CSASGGGGGTDTQYF TGCAGTGCTAGTGGGGGGGGCGGGGGTACAGATACGCAGTATTTT TRBJ2-3 TRBV20-1 few .
CASSQLNLDEQYF TGTGCCAGCAGCCAACTTAATTTGGACGAGCAGTACTTC TRBJ2-7 TRBV14 . .
CATSDPDREAGYTF TGTGCCACCAGTGATCCCGACAGGGAGGCTGGCTACACCTTC TRBJ1-2 TRBV24-1 . TRBD1
CASSTGQTNTEAFF TGTGCCAGCAGTACGGGACAGACTAACACTGAAGCTTTCTTT TRBJ1-1 TRBV28 many TRBD1
CSVAEEMNTEAFF TGCAGCGTTGCCGAGGAAATGAACACTGAAGCTTTCTTT TRBJ1-1 TRBV29-1 many .
CASSASPGTGYGYTF TGTGCCAGCAGCGCCAGCCCCGGGACAGGTTACGGCTACACCTTC TRBJ1-2 TRBV9 few TRBD1
CSVLDRGINTEAFF TGCAGCGTTTTGGACAGGGGAATCAACACTGAAGCTTTCTTT TRBJ1-1 TRBV29-1 many TRBD1
CASSAGAMSNEQFF TGTGCCAGCAGTGCGGGGGCGATGTCAAATGAGCAGTTCTTC TRBJ2-1 TRBV7-3 many .
CASSLGAGGGETQYF TGTGCCAGCAGCTTAGGGGCGGGAGGGGGAGAGACCCAGTACTTC TRBJ2-5 TRBV11-3 many TRBD2
CASSQPSGSLETQYF TGTGCCAGCAGCCAGCCCAGCGGGAGCTTAGAGACCCAGTACTTC TRBJ2-5 TRBV6-1 many TRBD2
CASSEQTSGNQETQYF TGTGCCAGCAGTGAACAGACTAGCGGGAACCAAGAGACCCAGTACTTC TRBJ2-5 TRBV6-1 many TRBD2
CASNQFSNQPQHF TGTGCCAGCAATCAATTTAGCAATCAGCCCCAGCATTTT TRBJ1-5 TRBV2 few .
CASSFGLGAGGNTDTQYF TGTGCCAGCAGTTTTGGACTTGGGGCGGGAGGGAACACAGATACGCAGTATTTT TRBJ2-3 TRBV28 many TRBD2
CASSDRFEAFF TGTGCCAGCAGTGACCGTTTTGAAGCTTTCTTT TRBJ1-1 TRBV28 many .
CATSGPGQGLSNQPQHF TGTGCCACCAGTGGCCCGGGACAGGGCCTTAGCAATCAGCCCCAGCATTTT TRBJ1-5 TRBV24-1 many TRBD1
CASSRANEKLFF TGTGCCAGCTCCAGGGCTAATGAAAAACTGTTTTTT TRBJ1-4 TRBV7-2 . .
CASHRGSGSSYNEQFF TGTGCCAGCCACCGGGGGAGCGGGAGCTCCTACAATGAGCAGTTCTTC TRBJ2-1 TRBV19 . TRBD2
CAWGGGQVYNEQFF TGTGCCTGGGGAGGAGGACAGGTCTACAATGAGCAGTTCTTC TRBJ2-1 TRBV30 few TRBD1
CASSEGALSSYEQYF TGTGCCAGCAGTGAGGGGGCGTTGAGCTCCTACGAGCAGTACTTC TRBJ2-7 TRBV2 many .